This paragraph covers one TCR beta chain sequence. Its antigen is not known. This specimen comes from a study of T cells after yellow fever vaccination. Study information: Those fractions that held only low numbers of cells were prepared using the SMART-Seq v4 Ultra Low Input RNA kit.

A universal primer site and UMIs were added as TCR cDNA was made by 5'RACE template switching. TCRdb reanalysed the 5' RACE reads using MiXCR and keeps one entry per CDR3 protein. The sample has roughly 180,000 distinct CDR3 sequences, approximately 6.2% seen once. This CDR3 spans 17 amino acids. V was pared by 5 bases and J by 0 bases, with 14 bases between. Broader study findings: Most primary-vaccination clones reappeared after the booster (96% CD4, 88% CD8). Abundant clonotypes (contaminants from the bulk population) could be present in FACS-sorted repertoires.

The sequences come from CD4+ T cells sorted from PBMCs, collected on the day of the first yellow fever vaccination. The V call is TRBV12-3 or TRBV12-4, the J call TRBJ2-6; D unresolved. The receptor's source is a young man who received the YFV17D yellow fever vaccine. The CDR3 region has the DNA TGTGCCAGCAGTAACCACCTTATAGTCTCTGGGGCCAACGTCCTGACTTTC. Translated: CASSNHLIVSGANVLTF.